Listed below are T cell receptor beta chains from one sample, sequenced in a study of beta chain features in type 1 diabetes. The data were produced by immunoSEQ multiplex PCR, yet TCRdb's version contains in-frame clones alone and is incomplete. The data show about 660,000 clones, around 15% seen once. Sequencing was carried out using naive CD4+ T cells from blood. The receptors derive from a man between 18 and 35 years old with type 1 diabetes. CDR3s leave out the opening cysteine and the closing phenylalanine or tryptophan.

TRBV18	ASSGQETQY
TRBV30	AWARGQQETQY
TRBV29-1	SVGRGYNEQF
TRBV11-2	ASSSRGTGSLAKNIQY
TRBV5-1	ASSLVMNTEAF
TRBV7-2	ASSLEVGRSNYGYT
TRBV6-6	ASSPRTSGEQF
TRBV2	ASSDTASYGYT
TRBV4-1	ASRPREGGRTNEQF
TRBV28	ASRHRGFPHEQY
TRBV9	ASSLGQGGSPLH
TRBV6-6	ASSYTGTSVPGELF
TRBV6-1	ASSEGGKGQGYT
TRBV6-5	ASSLGVAGAGTQY
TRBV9	ASSVGQGIPYEQY
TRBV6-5	ASSSRRGSGNEQF
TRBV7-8	ASSLEDRGRDTEAF
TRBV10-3	AISESRQFPYEQY
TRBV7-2	ASSLAGSYEQY
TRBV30	AWSVLAGVRTGELF
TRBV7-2	ASSLVWTDNQPQH
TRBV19	ASSPARGRSSYEQY
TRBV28	ASIPQQGGNQPQH
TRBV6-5	ASSYSRFYGYT
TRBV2	ASMEGLLSYEQY
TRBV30	AWSFGLAGGPYEQF
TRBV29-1	SAKVMDFQGEQF
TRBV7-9	ASSWRGQAIPYEQY
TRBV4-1	ASSQATGLLAF
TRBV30	AWSTGTDEKLF
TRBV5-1	ASTVTGATDTQY
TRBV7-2	ASSQQGLAAGANVLT
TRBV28	ASSTPYEQY
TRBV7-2	ASSYGRGGFGEQF
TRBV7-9	ASSFTYNEQF
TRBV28	ASSLRGSEQY
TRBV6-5	ASSSIRQEFYGYT
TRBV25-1	ASSPPNEKLF
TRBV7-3	ASSPLGAAGSYEQY
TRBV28	ASTTPDEVDTQY
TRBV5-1	ASSLEGGPYGYT
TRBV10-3	ATQGSAGADGELF
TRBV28	ASSQHAGGANVLT
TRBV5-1	ASSLWAAEETQY
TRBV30	AWGRSSDTQY
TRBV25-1	ASSAKNTGELF
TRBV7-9	ASSLSGRSTDTQY
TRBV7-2	ASSRLAANTEAF
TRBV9	ASSVEPEGGYT
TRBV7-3	ASSLAPGQGYEQY
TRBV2	ASSPTGNEQF
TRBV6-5	ASSYDGGTDTQY
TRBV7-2	ASSLGADTPYGYT
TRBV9	ASSVGGPTDTQY
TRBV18	ASSLQVVLEQF